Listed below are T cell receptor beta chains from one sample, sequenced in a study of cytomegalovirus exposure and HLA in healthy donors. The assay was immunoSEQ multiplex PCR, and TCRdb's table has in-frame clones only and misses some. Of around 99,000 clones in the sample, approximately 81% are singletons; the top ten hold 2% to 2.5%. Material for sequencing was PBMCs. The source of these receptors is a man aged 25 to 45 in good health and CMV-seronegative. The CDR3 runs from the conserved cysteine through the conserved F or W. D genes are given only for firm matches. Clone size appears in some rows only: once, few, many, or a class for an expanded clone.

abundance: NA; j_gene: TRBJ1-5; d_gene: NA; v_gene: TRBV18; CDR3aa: CASSPGQQDQPQHF; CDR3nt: TGTGCCAGCTCACCTGGACAACAGGATCAGCCCCAGCATTTT
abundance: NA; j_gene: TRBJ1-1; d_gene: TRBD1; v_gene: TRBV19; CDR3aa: CASRTGATEAFF; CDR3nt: TGTGCCAGTAGAACAGGGGCCACTGAAGCTTTCTTT
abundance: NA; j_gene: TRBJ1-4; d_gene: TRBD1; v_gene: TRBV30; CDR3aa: CASDRGGEKLFF; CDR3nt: TGTGCCAGCGACAGGGGCGGTGAAAAACTGTTTTTT
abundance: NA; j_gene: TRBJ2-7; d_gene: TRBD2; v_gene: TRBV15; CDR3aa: CATSGELAGLPYEQYF; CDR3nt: TGTGCCACCAGCGGCGAACTAGCGGGGCTACCCTACGAGCAGTACTTC
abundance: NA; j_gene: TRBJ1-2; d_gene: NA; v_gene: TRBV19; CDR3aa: CASSMGAYYGYTF; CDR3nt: TGTGCCAGTAGTATGGGGGCCTACTATGGCTACACCTTC
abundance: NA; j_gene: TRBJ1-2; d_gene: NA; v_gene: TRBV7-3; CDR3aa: CASSLRGGNNYGYTF; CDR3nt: TGTGCCAGCAGCTTGCGGGGAGGGAACAACTATGGCTACACCTTC
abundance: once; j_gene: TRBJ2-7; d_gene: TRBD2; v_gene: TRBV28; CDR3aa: CASNPWGGRRSYEQYF; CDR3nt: TGTGCCAGCAATCCCTGGGGGGGACGTAGGAGCTACGAGCAGTACTTC
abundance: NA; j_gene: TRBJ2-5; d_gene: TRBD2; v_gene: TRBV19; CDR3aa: CASSIFLAGDRETQYF; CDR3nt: TGTGCCAGTAGTATTTTCCTAGCGGGAGATAGAGAGACCCAGTACTTC
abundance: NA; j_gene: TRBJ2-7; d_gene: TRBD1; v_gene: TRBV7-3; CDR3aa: CASSRRTGAIEQYF; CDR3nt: TGTGCCAGCAGCAGAAGGACAGGGGCCATCGAGCAGTACTTC
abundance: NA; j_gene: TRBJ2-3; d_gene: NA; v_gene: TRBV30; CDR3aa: CAWSVLGGTDTQYF; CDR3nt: TGTGCCTGGAGTGTTCTGGGGGGTACAGATACGCAGTATTTT
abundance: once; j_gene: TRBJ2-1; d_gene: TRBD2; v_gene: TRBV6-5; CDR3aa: CASATSGASNEQFF; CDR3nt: TGTGCCAGCGCTACTAGCGGGGCCTCCAATGAGCAGTTCTTC